These 25 T cell receptor beta chains share one sample of origin, sequenced in a study of a mutant IDH1 vaccine in newly diagnosed glioma (dated by TCRdb to 2020 to 2022). Libraries were constructed by the immunoSEQ multiplex PCR assay. Not all clones reach the TCRdb copy of this immuneACCESS table, which keeps in-frame sequences only. Checked studies attribute under half of the gap to unresolved V genes and leave the rest unexplained. The sample data list 70,000 to 95,000 clones, and 82% of these were observed just once. Of the sample, 5.3% falls within the top ten clones. The time point label for this specimen denotes: baseline, week 1 (first vaccination visit). The treatment or condition label for this specimen denotes: pre-vaccination baseline after standard-of-care therapy. The specimen comprised PBMCs, sampled from a glioma patient treated with radiotherapy, temozolomide or both. Every receptor here comes from a man aged 35 to 55 with glioma. Some clones in this sample may be carry-over from other donors' samples.

The J gene is TRBJ1-5, the V gene TRBV5-1; D is unresolved. V was pared by 7 bases and J by 5 bases, with 16 bases between. The CDR3 spans 14 residues. Germline V lookup: CDR1 SGHRS, CDR2 YFSETQ. Here the CDR3 DNA reads TGCGCCAGCCTACTTGGGAAAAGGGATCAGCCCCAGCATTTT. Translating gives CASLLGKRDQPQHF.

This sequence joins TRBV5-5 and TRBJ1-1; 9 bases align to TRBD1. Trimming took 2 bases from V and 2 from J; bases not matched to a gene: 1. Germline CDR1 is SGHKS and CDR2 is YYEKEE (reference sequence). This CDR3 comprises 14 residues. The CDR3 nucleotides read TGTGCCAGCAGCTTAACAGGGGGCAACACTGAAGCTTTCTTT. It is translated as CASSLTGGNTEAFF.

J is TRBJ2-1 and V is TRBV27; 11 bases align to TRBD2. CDR3 length: 18 amino acids. Germline values: CDR1 MNHEY, CDR2 SMNVEV (reference sequence). The ends lost 7 bases at V and 2 bases at J; junction bases unmatched: 13. CDR3 in DNA: TGTGCCAGCAAGGCCCTCCTAGCGGGGGGCTCCCCCTACAATGAGCAGTTCTTC. Translated, it gives CASKALLAGGSPYNEQFF.

The J gene is TRBJ1-5, the V gene TRBV6-1; perhaps TRBD1 as D (6 bases). V was pared by 1 base and J by 2 bases, with 9 bases between. The germline V gene encodes CDR1 MNHNS and CDR2 SASEGT. The CDR3 consists of 15 residues. The CDR3 sequence is CASSEGGAGNQPQHF. In nucleotides, the CDR3 is TGTGCCAGCAGTGAAGGGGGGGCCGGCAATCAGCCCCAGCATTTT.

This clone has just one count. The chain has TRBV29-1 and TRBJ1-2; TRBD1 aligns across 7 bases. This CDR3 is built from 13 residues. CDR1 and CDR2 (germline): SQVTM, ANQGSEA. Trimming took 6 bases from V and 6 from J; bases not matched to a gene: 10. CDR3 residues: CSVTKGGNNGYTF. Here the CDR3 DNA reads TGCAGCGTAACCAAAGGGGGCAACAATGGCTACACCTTC.

This chain joins TRBV5-6 and TRBJ2-7, with D maybe TRBD1 (5 bases). V lost 1 base and J 2 bases, leaving 13 bases between the germline ends. Germline-derived CDR1 and CDR2 are SGHDT and YYEEEE. The CDR3 sequence is 15 residues long. As DNA, the CDR3 is TGTGCCAGCAGCTTGCCCAACAGGCCTGCCTACGAGCAGTACTTC. Residues: CASSLPNRPAYEQYF.

V gene TRBV7-8 combines with J gene TRBJ2-7, with TRBD1 matching over 9 bases. J was trimmed by 5 bases and V by 5 bases; bases with no gene match: 1. This CDR3 has 12 amino acids. CDR1 and CDR2 from the germline V gene are SGHVS and FQNEAQ. CDR3 sequence reads: CASSRDRDEQYF. CDR3 DNA sequence: TGTGCCAGCAGCCGGGACAGGGACGAGCAGTACTTC. Full variable domain (remainder filled in from reference TRBV7-8 and TRBJ2-7): GAGVSQSPRYKVAKRGQDVALRCDPISGHVSLFWYQQALGQGPEFLTYFQNEAQLDKSGLPSDRFFAERPEGSVSTLKIQRTQQEDSAVYLCASSRDRDEQYFGPGTRLTVT.

The V and J genes are TRBV7-9 and TRBJ1-2; tentative D call: TRBD1 (6 bases). This CDR3 has 14 amino acids. V lost 5 bases and J lost 7, with 17 bases in between. In germline, CDR1 is SEHNR, CDR2 FQNEAQ (reference sequence). Written as DNA, the CDR3 is TGTGCCAGCAGCCCATTAGAAGGGGGGGTTGGCTACACCTTC. It encodes CASSPLEGGVGYTF.

The V gene is TRBV19, the J gene TRBJ1-1; D remains unclear. There are 12 residues in the CDR3. The germline V gene has CDR1 LNHDA and CDR2 SQIVND (reference sequence). With 11 bases removed from V and 1 base from J, the gap between germline ends came to 11 bases. In DNA form, the CDR3 reads TGTGCCGCTAGGAAGGGGAACACTGAAGCTTTCTTT. Its protein product is CAARKGNTEAFF.

The chain recombines TRBV18 with TRBJ1-1, with a weak D call TRBD1 (5 bases). V was trimmed by 2 bases and J by 7 bases, leaving 8 bases between them. The CDR3 length is 12 residues. CDR1 and CDR2 from the germline V gene are KGHSH and LQKENI. The CDR3 nucleotides read TGTGCCAGCTCACCAACTGGGGGTGAAGCTTTCTTT. Its translation: CASSPTGGEAFF.

The V gene is TRBV30, the J gene TRBJ2-7; 8 bases are a match to TRBD1. Per the germline V gene, CDR1 is GTSNPN and CDR2 is SVGIG (reference sequence). The length of the CDR3 is 13 residues. CDR3 protein: CASSGTGFYEQYF. The DNA of the CDR3 is TGTGCTTCATCCGGGACAGGCTTTTACGAGCAGTACTTC.

This chain connects TRBV19 to TRBJ1-2; D is uncertain. The CDR3 extends over 14 amino acids. Trimming left V 1 base short and J 1 base short, with 7 bases between. CDR1 and CDR2 from the germline V gene are LNHDA and SQIVND (reference sequence). CDR3 in DNA: TGTGCCAGTAGTATAGCCCGGGGTAACTATGGCTACACCTTC. It encodes CASSIARGNYGYTF.

The chain joins TRBV5-5 to TRBJ1-5; D ambiguous. V lost 4 bases and J 5 bases, leaving 19 bases between the germline ends. The CDR3 has 16 residues. CDR1 and CDR2 (germline): SGHKS, YYEKEE (reference sequence). Here the CDR3 reads CASSPHGQEEDQPQHF. CDR3 bases: TGTGCCAGCAGCCCCCACGGGCAAGAGGAGGATCAGCCCCAGCATTTT.

This clone occurred a few times. V and J are TRBV9 and TRBJ1-2; D unresolved. Per germline, CDR1 SGDLS and CDR2 YYNGEE. V lost 1 base to trimming and J lost 8 bases, with 18 bases between them. This CDR3 is 15 amino acids long. The CDR3 nucleotides read TGTGCCAGCAGCGTACAGGTTTCACCCCGGTGGGGCTACACCTTC. Translating gives CASSVQVSPRWGYTF.

This chain joins TRBV7-2 and TRBJ1-5; 7 bases match TRBD1. Germline trimming cut 5 bases from V and 7 bases from J; bases unmatched to any gene: 5. Germline assignment: CDR1 SGHTA and CDR2 FQGNSA. The CDR3 extends over 13 amino acids. CDR3 sequence reads: CASSEDRAQPQHF. For the CDR3, the DNA is TGTGCCAGCAGCGAAGACAGGGCACAGCCCCAGCATTTT.

This clone has only one observation. The chain joins TRBV7-9 to TRBJ2-3; 8 nucleotides line up with TRBD2. Unmatched junction bases numbered 2, after V lost 0 bases and J lost 12 bases. The CDR3 covers 12 residues. Germline lookup yields CDR1 SEHNR and CDR2 FQNEAQ (reference sequence). CDR3 sequence reads: CASSLASGGQYF. CDR3 nucleotide sequence: TGTGCCAGCAGCTTAGCGAGCGGGGGACAGTATTTT.

The gene calls are TRBV2 and TRBJ2-7; 8 bases align to TRBD1. Germline CDR1 is SNHLY and CDR2 is FYNNEI. The J segment lost 1 base and the V segment lost 3 bases, leaving 2 bases of the junction unmatched. The CDR3 sequence is 14 residues long. CDR3 nucleotides: TGTGCCAGCAGTGAGACAGGGGTTTCCTACGAGCAGTACTTC. It translates to CASSETGVSYEQYF.

This clone was seen just once. CDR3: CASSAGAETTYEQYF. The CDR3, as DNA: TGTGCCAGCAGTGCCGGCGCAGAGACCACCTACGAGCAGTACTTC. The V gene is TRBV6-5, the J gene TRBJ2-7; D uncertain. CDR3 length: 15 amino acids. Germline V gene data show CDR1 as MNHEY and CDR2 as SVGAGI. Trimming shortened V by 5 bases and J by 2 bases, and 16 bases separated the two germline ends.

The chain employs TRBV6-1 and TRBJ1-4; D is possibly TRBD1 (5 bases). The CDR3 runs to 15 residues. V was cut by 6 bases and J by 4 bases, with 15 bases left in between. The germline V gene has CDR1 MNHNS and CDR2 SASEGT. The CDR3 sequence: CASSFQLGGNEKLFF. CDR3 DNA: TGTGCCAGCAGCTTCCAGCTGGGGGGTAATGAAAAACTGTTTTTT.

The chain links TRBV5-4 to TRBJ1-2, with D uncertain. The V gene lost 4 bases and the J gene lost 4 bases, with 14 bases spanning the gap. From germline, CDR1 is SGHNT and CDR2 YYREEE (reference sequence). This CDR3 is built from 14 residues. The DNA of the CDR3 is TGTGCCAGCAGCCCTCCTCCGGGATCCTATGGCTACACCTTC. Amino acid sequence: CASSPPPGSYGYTF.

The rearrangement joins TRBV20-1 to TRBJ1-2; unclear D gene. The ends were cut back, 4 bases at V and 5 bases at J, with 5 bases in the middle. The CDR3 runs 10 residues. CDR1 and CDR2 from the germline V gene are DFQATT and SNEGSKA (reference sequence). CDR3 nucleotide sequence: TGCAGTGCTAAACTGTATGGCTACACCTTC. This gives the protein CSAKLYGYTF.

This clone was observed a single time. The chain carries TRBV4-2 and TRBJ2-2; weak D call: TRBD2 (5 bases). Germline assignment: CDR1 LGHNA and CDR2 YNFKEQ. The CDR3 extends over 12 amino acids. The V and J ends lost 4 bases and 7 bases respectively, with 7 bases between them. The CDR3 coding sequence is TGTGCCAGCAGCCGGACTTTCGGGGAGCTGTTTTTT. This codes for CASSRTFGELFF.

The V gene is TRBV10-1, the J gene TRBJ1-2; D might be TRBD1 (6 bases). V was shortened by 6 bases and J by 8 bases, with 16 bases between the two germline ends. This CDR3 spans 13 amino acids. Germline V CDR1 and CDR2: WNHNN, SYGVQD (reference sequence). The CDR3 protein is CASSPRQVGGYTF. CDR3 in DNA: TGCGCCAGCAGCCCGAGACAGGTCGGGGGCTACACCTTC.

This clone was observed once. The CDR3 coding sequence is TGTGCCAGCAGTTACTCAGGGAATATGGGAAACACCATATATTTT. It yields the protein CASSYSGNMGNTIYF. This chain joins TRBV6-5 and TRBJ1-3; unclear D gene. V dropped 0 bases and J dropped 4 bases, with 10 bases sitting between them. Germline values: CDR1 MNHEY, CDR2 SVGAGI. The CDR3 is made up of 15 amino acids.

V is TRBV5-1 and J is TRBJ2-3, with D possibly TRBD2 on 5 matching bases. Looked up from germline, CDR1 is SGHRS and CDR2 is YFSETQ. This CDR3 spans 15 amino acids. V shed 2 bases and J shed 0 bases, with 10 bases lying between them. In DNA form, the CDR3 reads TGCGCCAGCAGCTTATCTTGGACTAGCACAGATACGCAGTATTTT. As protein: CASSLSWTSTDTQYF.